The next 17 T cell receptor beta chains were all read from a single sample in a study of blood T cell repertoires in COVID-19. The table came from immunoSEQ multiplex PCR; TCRdb's copy has only in-frame clones and leaves some out. The table shows fewer than 300,000 clones, with approximately 80% occurring only once. The sample was PBMCs or T cells enriched from blood (not recorded which). The receptors here all came from a middle-aged man who had been exposed to COVID-19.

This chain connects TRBV11-2 to TRBJ2-1; TRBD2 matches at 10 bases. Looked up from germline, CDR1 is SGHAT and CDR2 is FQNNGV. With 3 bases clipped from V and 2 bases from J, the junction kept 4 bases outside the gene matches. The CDR3 covers 16 residues. DNA of the CDR3: TGTGCCAGCAGCTTGATGAGCGGGAGGGCCTACAATGAGCAGTTCTTC. It is translated as CASSLMSGRAYNEQFF.

The rearrangement joins TRBV5-1 to TRBJ2-7, with 11 bases that match TRBD1. With 4 bases clipped from V and 5 bases from J, the junction kept 8 bases outside the gene matches. CDR1 SGHRS and CDR2 YFSETQ come from the germline V gene. This CDR3 is 15 amino acids long. In DNA, the CDR3 is TGCGCCAGCAGCCTAGGACAGGGGGCGTTTCACGAGCAGTACTTC. Encoded protein: CASSLGQGAFHEQYF.

This chain links TRBV11-2 with TRBJ1-1; no clear D gene. V shed 0 bases and J shed 8 bases, with 13 bases lying between them. The CDR3 contains 14 residues. The germline gives CDR1 SGHAT, CDR2 FQNNGV. CDR3 in amino acids: CASSLDRYVTEAFF. The CDR3 DNA is TGTGCCAGCAGCTTAGATCGATATGTGACAGAAGCTTTCTTT.

The chain joins TRBV5-6 to TRBJ1-2; perhaps TRBD1 as D (5 bases). Germline V CDR1 and CDR2: SGHDT, YYEEEE. The CDR3 extends over 14 amino acids. V was pared by 0 bases and J by 4 bases, with 10 bases between. In DNA, the CDR3 is TGTGCCAGCAGCTTGGGAGACAGCCCCTATGGCTACACCTTC. Its protein is CASSLGDSPYGYTF. Full variable domain (remainder filled in from reference TRBV5-6 and TRBJ1-2): DAGVTQSPTHLIKTRGQQVTLRCSPKSGHDTVSWYQQALGQGPQFIFQYYEEEERQRGNFPDRFSGHQFPNYSSELNVNALLLGDSALYLCASSLGDSPYGYTFGSGTRLTVV.

The chain has TRBV5-1 and TRBJ2-7, with TRBD2 matching 9 bases. The V and J ends lost 4 bases and 3 bases, in that order; junction bases with no gene match: 11. Germline loops: CDR1 SGHRS, CDR2 YFSETQ. CDR3 length: 16 amino acids. DNA of the CDR3: TGCGCCAGCAGCCTCGAGGGCCTAGCGGGAAGCTACGAGCAGTACTTC. It specifies CASSLEGLAGSYEQYF.

This sequence joins TRBV7-2 and TRBJ1-2; tentative D call: TRBD1 (5 bases). The V end lost 2 bases, the J end lost 7 bases, and 17 bases lay between the germline ends. Germline loops: CDR1 SGHTA, CDR2 FQGNSA. The CDR3 spans 15 residues. The CDR3 region has the DNA TGTGCCAGCAGCTTACAGGGTAGCGGGGTGGGTGGCTACACCTTC. Translated, it gives CASSLQGSGVGGYTF.

This clone appeared a few times. The rearrangement joins TRBV7-9 to TRBJ2-2; unclear D gene. V lost 3 bases to trimming and J lost 0 bases, with 5 bases between them. CDR3 length: 14 residues. Germline lookup yields CDR1 SEHNR and CDR2 FQNEAQ (reference sequence). This chain's CDR3 is CASSFPANTGELFF. CDR3 DNA: TGTGCCAGCAGCTTCCCAGCGAACACCGGGGAGCTGTTTTTT.

Comments on this clone: Other nucleotide sequences from this sample produce the same CDR3. The CDR3 sequence is CASSQRGTDTQYF. The CDR3 DNA sequence: TGTGCCAGCAGCCAAAGGGGAACAGATACGCAGTATTTT. The chain has TRBV3-1 (or the pseudogene TRBV3-2) and TRBJ2-3; the D gene is possibly TRBD1 (5 bases). Germline CDR1 and CDR2: LGHDT and YNNKEL (reference sequence). CDR3 size: 13 residues. The germline V and J ends were trimmed by 2 bases and 3 bases, with 6 bases remaining between them.

V usage is TRBV7-9 and J usage is TRBJ2-7; D call uncertain. The CDR3 consists of 14 residues. V shed 5 bases and J shed 2 bases, with 13 bases lying between them. The V gene's germline CDR1 is SEHNR and CDR2 FQNEAQ (reference sequence). DNA for the CDR3: TGTGCCAGCAGCCTCCCAGGCAGTACCTACGAGCAGTACTTC. Translated, it gives CASSLPGSTYEQYF.

This chain uses TRBV2 with TRBJ1-1; 8 positions agree with TRBD1. Unmatched junction bases numbered 6, after V lost 5 bases and J lost 1 base. There are 15 residues in the CDR3. The germline gives CDR1 SNHLY, CDR2 FYNNEI. CDR3 DNA: TGTGCCAGCAGTCCCAGGACAGGGAGGAACACTGAAGCTTTCTTT. The encoded protein is CASSPRTGRNTEAFF.

The rearrangement uses TRBV3-1 (or the pseudogene TRBV3-2) and TRBJ1-5; D not certain. The CDR3 is 13 amino acids. The germline V and J ends were trimmed by 2 bases and 2 bases, with 4 bases remaining between them. CDR1 and CDR2 from the germline V gene are LGHDT and YNNKEL (reference sequence). This chain's CDR3 is CASSQPGNQPQHF. The CDR3 coding sequence is TGTGCCAGCAGCCAACCGGGCAATCAGCCCCAGCATTTT.

V is TRBV5-1 and J is TRBJ2-7; no firm D call. This CDR3 contains 16 residues. The V end was cut by 0 bases, the J end by 2 bases, with 15 bases between. Germline CDR1 SGHRS, CDR2 YFSETQ. The CDR3: CASSLVSSGPTYEQYF. The CDR3 region has the DNA TGCGCCAGCAGCTTGGTGAGTTCTGGGCCCACCTACGAGCAGTACTTC.

This clone appeared a single time. The gene calls are TRBV19 and TRBJ2-1; tentatively, D is TRBD2 (5 bases). CDR3 length: 15 residues. The ends were cut back, 11 bases at V and 9 bases at J, with 26 bases in the middle. Germline lookup yields CDR1 LNHDA and CDR2 SQIVND (reference sequence). CDR3 protein: CASTLQDAMSGEQFF. In DNA, the CDR3 is TGTGCCTCCACCCTTCAGGACGCAATGAGCGGTGAGCAGTTCTTC.

The CDR3 is CASSYSASRNFYEQYF. CDR3 nucleotides: TGTGCCAGCAGTTACTCTGCTAGTCGAAATTTTTACGAGCAGTACTTC. The J gene is TRBJ2-7, the V gene TRBV6-5; D call uncertain. V shed 0 bases and J shed 4 bases, with 16 bases lying between them. In germline, CDR1 is MNHEY, CDR2 SVGAGI. CDR3 length equals 16 residues.

The chain couples TRBV3-1 (or the pseudogene TRBV3-2) to TRBJ2-1, with 8 bases aligning to TRBD1. The CDR3 runs 14 residues. Germline V gene lookup returns CDR1 LGHDT and CDR2 YNNKEL (reference sequence). V trimming: 6 bases; J trimming: 9 bases; junction bases outside the gene matches: 10. CDR3 amino acids: CASSSTDRGPEQFF. CDR3 nucleotides: TGTGCCAGCAGTTCAACTGACAGGGGCCCTGAGCAGTTCTTC.

V usage is TRBV5-1 and J usage is TRBJ1-5; tentative D call: TRBD1 (5 bases). The CDR3 spans 15 residues. Trimming pared 4 bases from V and 1 base from J, leaving 12 bases between. CDR1 is SGHRS and CDR2 is YFSETQ in the germline V gene. The CDR3 is CASSRAGMSNQPQHF. The DNA of the CDR3 is TGCGCCAGCAGCCGTGCAGGGATGAGCAATCAGCCCCAGCATTTT. The full variable domain, rest sourced from reference TRBV5-1 and TRBJ1-5, is KAGVTQTPRYLIKTRGQQVTLSCSPISGHRSVSWYQQTPGQGLQFLFEYFSETQRNKGNFPGRFSGRQFSNSRSEMNVSTLELGDSALYLCASSRAGMSNQPQHFGDGTRLSIL.

The chain is built from TRBV7-6 and TRBJ2-3, with TRBD2 matching 14 bases. The CDR3 has 18 amino acids. Per the germline V gene, CDR1 is SGHVS and CDR2 is FNYEAQ. Trimming took 5 bases from V and 2 from J; bases not matched to a gene: 9. CDR3 loop: CASSPGTSGRKNTDTQYF. CDR3 coding DNA: TGTGCCAGCAGCCCCGGGACTAGCGGGAGAAAAAACACAGATACGCAGTATTTT.